This passage covers 13 T cell receptor beta chains from one sample sequenced in a study of blood T cell repertoires in COVID-19. Profiling relied on immunoSEQ multiplex PCR, and the TCRdb table lists in-frame clones only, not all of them. The data hold 75,000 to 100,000 clones, with 86% observed a single time. The sequenced sample consisted of peripheral blood. These receptors were obtained from a woman older than 75 with acute or convalescent COVID-19.

This clone appeared a few times. V gene TRBV5-6 combines with J gene TRBJ2-5; 8 bases map to TRBD2. Germline trimming cut 5 bases from V and 4 bases from J; bases unmatched to any gene: 10. Germline-derived CDR1 and CDR2 are SGHDT and YYEEEE. The CDR3 contains 15 residues. The CDR3 nucleotides read TGTGCCAGCAGTCATCGCGGGACTAGTGTAGAGACCCAGTACTTC. This gives the protein CASSHRGTSVETQYF.

This clone was seen only a few times. The chain uses TRBV7-2 and TRBJ1-3, with TRBD1 matching over 7 bases. V shed 6 bases, J shed 4 bases, and the junction held 3 bases outside the gene matches. The germline V gene encodes CDR1 SGHTA and CDR2 FQGNSA. This CDR3 has 13 amino acids. The CDR3 protein is CASRGGAGNTIYF. The CDR3 DNA reads as TGTGCCAGCAGAGGGGGCGCAGGAAACACCATATATTTT. Variable domain in full (rest from reference TRBV7-2 and TRBJ1-3): GAGVSQSPSNKVTEKGKDVELRCDPISGHTALYWYRQSLGQGLEFLIYFQGNSAPDKSGLPSDRFSAERTGGSVSTLTIQRTQQEDSAVYLCASRGGAGNTIYFGEGSWLTVV.

This chain joins TRBV21-1 and TRBJ1-1. TRBV21-1 is a known pseudogene. The CDR3 is 15 amino acids. The chain's CDR3 is CASSQGGVLGTEAFF. CDR3 nucleotide sequence: TGTGCCAGCAGCCAGGGCGGGGTTTTAGGTACTGAAGCTTTCTTT.

The count of this clone is one. V and J are TRBV13 and TRBJ2-7; no clear D gene. This CDR3 spans 11 amino acids. Germline V gives CDR1 PRHDT, CDR2 FYEKMQ (reference sequence). V was trimmed by 5 bases and J by 6 bases, leaving 8 bases between them. CDR3 nucleotide sequence: TGTGCCAGCAGCACGAACGGCGAGCAGTACTTC. This translates into CASSTNGEQYF.

This clone showed up just a few times. V gene TRBV27 combines with J gene TRBJ1-5, with D uncertain. The germline gives CDR1 MNHEY, CDR2 SMNVEV (reference sequence). This CDR3 has 14 amino acids. V lost 4 bases, J lost 0 bases, and 7 bases lay in between. CDR3 region: CASSYRDSNQPQHF. The CDR3 DNA follows: TGTGCCAGCAGTTATCGGGATAGCAATCAGCCCCAGCATTTT.

V is TRBV11-3 and J is TRBJ2-3; unclear D gene. The CDR3 spans 14 residues. CDR1 and CDR2 from the germline V gene are SGHNT and YENEEA. V gave up 5 bases and J gave up 2 bases, with 11 bases separating them. CDR3 coding DNA: TGTGCCAGCAGCCCCTTTAGCCACACAGATACGCAGTATTTT. Its protein is CASSPFSHTDTQYF.

The genes are TRBV19 and TRBJ1-5; the D gene is possibly TRBD1 (6 bases). Germline V gene data show CDR1 as LNHDA and CDR2 as SQIVND (reference sequence). The CDR3 has 14 amino acids. The V and J ends lost 3 bases and 2 bases respectively, with 8 bases between them. CDR3 sequence: CASSMDRRNQPQHF. CDR3 in DNA: TGTGCCAGTAGTATGGACAGACGCAATCAGCCCCAGCATTTT.

V gene TRBV7-9 combines with J gene TRBJ1-6; TRBD1 might be the D (5 bases). Deletions cut 3 bases from V and 10 bases from J, with 13 bases between. Germline CDR1 and CDR2: SEHNR and FQNEAQ (reference sequence). This CDR3 is built from 14 residues. The CDR3 DNA is TGTGCCAGCAGCTTGGAGGGGTCTAGGTCACCCCTCCACTTT. Residues: CASSLEGSRSPLHF.

The J gene is TRBJ1-1, the V gene TRBV21-1; the D call TRBD1 from the table was never checked on the DNA. TRBV21-1 is reported as a pseudogene. This CDR3 comprises 13 residues. The CDR3 is CASSKRKGPEAFF. In DNA form, the CDR3 reads TGTGCCAGCAGCAAAAGGAAGGGGCCTGAAGCTTTCTTT.

The V call is TRBV7-3, the J call TRBJ2-3, with D possibly being TRBD1 (5 bases). Per germline, CDR1 SGHTA and CDR2 FQGTGA. Trimming pared 0 bases from V and 0 bases from J, leaving 7 bases between. The length of the CDR3 is 15 residues. The CDR3 bases are TGTGCCAGCAGCTTAACGGGGCTAAGCACAGATACGCAGTATTTT. Its translation: CASSLTGLSTDTQYF.

The chain's CDR3 is CASSVDGVGEQFF. DNA for the CDR3: TGTGCCAGCAGTGTTGACGGGGTGGGTGAGCAGTTCTTC. The chain is built from TRBV2 and TRBJ2-1, with D possibly matching TRBD2 (5 bases). Trimming shortened V by 4 bases and J by 9 bases, and 13 bases separated the two germline ends. CDR3 length: 13 amino acids. The germline gives CDR1 SNHLY, CDR2 FYNNEI.

The chain is built from TRBV9 and TRBJ2-1; 8 nucleotides match TRBD2. Trimming cost V 3 bases and J 8 bases; bases outside gene matches: 10. Germline V gives CDR1 SGDLS, CDR2 YYNGEE. This CDR3 is 15 amino acids long. The CDR3 DNA reads TGTGCCAGCAGCGATGCCCCGGGGGGGTACGATGAGCAGTTCTTC. Translated, it gives CASSDAPGGYDEQFF.

The V gene is TRBV5-4, the J gene TRBJ1-2, with 11 bases that match TRBD1. CDR3 length: 16 residues. Germline assignment: CDR1 SGHNT and CDR2 YYREEE (reference sequence). With 0 bases clipped from V and 4 bases from J, the junction kept 5 bases outside the gene matches. In DNA, the CDR3 is TGTGCCAGCAGCTTGGGTGGACAGGGGGCAATCTATGGCTACACCTTC. It encodes CASSLGGQGAIYGYTF.